This section outlines one T cell receptor beta chain sequence together with its context. As yet, its antigen is unknown. Alongside CTLA-4 blockade with ipilimumab, patients with chemo-refractory metastatic non-small-cell lung cancer received focal radiation. Germline lookup yields CDR1 SGHRS and CDR2 YFSETQ. V was cut by 4 bases and J by 0 bases, with 3 bases left in between. The CDR3 is 12 amino acids. The source of the sample is a study of radiotherapy plus CTLA-4 blockade in lung cancer. Background on the study: Among patients, approximately 17% showed objective responses, and approximately 31% had disease control. General study results and limits: Blood saw expansion of tumor-derived TCR clones after radiotherapy plus ipilimumab.

Using immunoSEQ multiplex PCR, the repertoire was profiled, and TCRdb retains in-frame clones only, with some absent. The data show around 130,000 clones, with 85% to 90% seen just once and just under 7% held by the top ten. The chain is built from TRBV5-1 and TRBJ2-3; D gene uncertain. The receptor's source is a human donor with non-small cell lung cancer that progressed on radiotherapy plus ipilimumab. This sample comprised peripheral blood, obtained from a patient treated with radiotherapy plus ipilimumab. CDR3 in DNA: TGCGCCAGCAGCGCTAGCACAGATACGCAGTATTTT. Protein sequence: CASSASTDTQYF.